This is a list of T cell receptor beta chains from one sample in a study of OX40 agonist ivuxolimab in advanced cancers. Using immunoSEQ multiplex PCR, the repertoire was profiled, and TCRdb retains in-frame clones only, with some absent. The profile shows more than 50,000 clones, roughly 90% of them singletons. Sequences were derived from CD4+ or CD8+ T cells sorted from blood, sampled in a trial of the OX40 agonist ivuxolimab. These receptors originate from an adult with an advanced solid tumor such as melanoma, head and neck, liver or kidney cancer. CDR3s include the opening cysteine and the closing phenylalanine or tryptophan. Each record gives: CDR3 DNA, CDR3 protein, J gene, V gene, clone size, D gene. A D gene is named only where the DNA matches it firmly. The size entry is marked missing in some rows and otherwise reads once, few, many or a size class.

CDR3 DNA: TGTGCCAGCAGCTTAACCCAGGGAGGTAATTCACCCCTCCACTTT
CDR3 protein: CASSLTQGGNSPLHF
J gene: TRBJ1-6
V gene: TRBV7-3
clone size: few
D gene: NA

CDR3 DNA: TGTGCCAGCAGCCAAGAGCGGGGAGTCTACAATGAGCAGTTCTTC
CDR3 protein: CASSQERGVYNEQFF
J gene: TRBJ2-1
V gene: TRBV4-2
clone size: NA
D gene: NA

CDR3 DNA: TGTGCCAGCAGCACAGACAGGGACACTGAAGCTTTCTTT
CDR3 protein: CASSTDRDTEAFF
J gene: TRBJ1-1
V gene: TRBV5-4
clone size: few
D gene: TRBD1

CDR3 DNA: TGTGCCAGCAGTTTTAGTATCATCGGGACCGGGGAGCTGTTTTTT
CDR3 protein: CASSFSIIGTGELFF
J gene: TRBJ2-2
V gene: TRBV27
clone size: NA
D gene: NA

CDR3 DNA: TGTGCCAGCAGCTCCCACGGGGTGACTAGCGGCTCCTACGAGCAGTACTTC
CDR3 protein: CASSSHGVTSGSYEQYF
J gene: TRBJ2-7
V gene: TRBV11-1
clone size: NA
D gene: TRBD2

CDR3 DNA: TGTGCCATCAGTGATTCGGGACTAGCGGGAGTGAATGAGCAGTTCTTC
CDR3 protein: CAISDSGLAGVNEQFF
J gene: TRBJ2-1
V gene: TRBV10-3
clone size: NA
D gene: TRBD2

CDR3 DNA: TGCAGCGTTCGCTTGGTAGGGCGAAACACCATATATTTT
CDR3 protein: CSVRLVGRNTIYF
J gene: TRBJ1-3
V gene: TRBV29-1
clone size: NA
D gene: NA

CDR3 DNA: TGTGCCAGCAGCTTAAATACCGGTGGGAGCCCAGTAAACAATGAGCAGTTCTTC
CDR3 protein: CASSLNTGGSPVNNEQFF
J gene: TRBJ2-1
V gene: TRBV7-3
clone size: NA
D gene: NA

CDR3 DNA: TGTGCCAGCAGCTCCCACAGAGATGAGCAGTTCTTC
CDR3 protein: CASSSHRDEQFF
J gene: TRBJ2-1
V gene: TRBV11-3
clone size: NA
D gene: NA

CDR3 DNA: TGTGCCAGCACCGAATTAACAGGGGGCAATGGCTACACCTTC
CDR3 protein: CASTELTGGNGYTF
J gene: TRBJ1-2
V gene: TRBV28
clone size: NA
D gene: TRBD1

CDR3 DNA: TGCAGCGTTGAAGAGTGGACTCAGCGGGAGACCCAGTACTTC
CDR3 protein: CSVEEWTQRETQYF
J gene: TRBJ2-5
V gene: TRBV29-1
clone size: NA
D gene: NA

CDR3 DNA: TGTGCCAGCAGTGCCGGGACAGGGAATTCACCCCTCCACTTT
CDR3 protein: CASSAGTGNSPLHF
J gene: TRBJ1-6
V gene: TRBV6-6
clone size: NA
D gene: TRBD1

CDR3 DNA: TGTGCCAGCGGGACTAGCGGGGGTGATACGCAGTATTTT
CDR3 protein: CASGTSGGDTQYF
J gene: TRBJ2-3
V gene: TRBV7-3
clone size: NA
D gene: TRBD2

CDR3 DNA: TGTGCCAGCAGCTTTTCCGGGTCGTACGAGCAGTACTTC
CDR3 protein: CASSFSGSYEQYF
J gene: TRBJ2-7
V gene: TRBV7-3
clone size: few
D gene: NA

CDR3 DNA: TGTGCCAGCAGCCTAACGGCAGGCCAAGAGACCCAGTACTTC
CDR3 protein: CASSLTAGQETQYF
J gene: TRBJ2-5
V gene: TRBV11-3
clone size: NA
D gene: NA

CDR3 DNA: TGCGCCAGCAGCCAAGATATCCCCAATGAGCAGTTCTTC
CDR3 protein: CASSQDIPNEQFF
J gene: TRBJ2-1
V gene: TRBV4-1
clone size: NA
D gene: NA

CDR3 DNA: TGTGCCAGCTCCAGGGGCCCCACAGATACGCAGTATTTT
CDR3 protein: CASSRGPTDTQYF
J gene: TRBJ2-3
V gene: TRBV2
clone size: NA
D gene: NA

CDR3 DNA: TGTGCCAGCAGCTTGGGGTCTGGGAGGAACACCGGGGAGCTGTTTTTT
CDR3 protein: CASSLGSGRNTGELFF
J gene: TRBJ2-2
V gene: TRBV7-2
clone size: NA
D gene: NA

CDR3 DNA: TGTGCCATCAGACAAATTCAGGGGGCGAACACCGGGGAGCTGTTTTTT
CDR3 protein: CAIRQIQGANTGELFF
J gene: TRBJ2-2
V gene: TRBV10-3
clone size: NA
D gene: TRBD1

CDR3 DNA: TGTGCCAGCAGCTTACCCGCGGGGGGAGGGACCCAGTACTTC
CDR3 protein: CASSLPAGGGTQYF
J gene: TRBJ2-5
V gene: TRBV7-9
clone size: NA
D gene: TRBD2

CDR3 DNA: TGTGCCTGGAGGTCAAGACAGGGACAAAACACTGAAGCTTTCTTT
CDR3 protein: CAWRSRQGQNTEAFF
J gene: TRBJ1-1
V gene: TRBV30
clone size: NA
D gene: TRBD1

CDR3 DNA: TGTGCCAGCAGCTTAGACTCAACAGGGGTCGGTCAGCCCCAGCATTTT
CDR3 protein: CASSLDSTGVGQPQHF
J gene: TRBJ1-5
V gene: TRBV7-6
clone size: few
D gene: TRBD1

CDR3 DNA: TGTGCCACCGAAACCTTCCAGGGACCTCCTTACAATGAGCAGTTCTTC
CDR3 protein: CATETFQGPPYNEQFF
J gene: TRBJ2-1
V gene: TRBV25-1
clone size: NA
D gene: NA

CDR3 DNA: TGCGCCAGCAGCTTAGTGGACACTGAAGCTTTCTTT
CDR3 protein: CASSLVDTEAFF
J gene: TRBJ1-1
V gene: TRBV5-1
clone size: NA
D gene: NA

CDR3 DNA: TGTGCCAGCAGCTTTCAACAGGGGAACACCGGGGAGCTGTTTTTT
CDR3 protein: CASSFQQGNTGELFF
J gene: TRBJ2-2
V gene: TRBV7-2
clone size: NA
D gene: NA

CDR3 DNA: TGTGCCAGCCGGGGACCGGGGGAGACCCAGTACTTC
CDR3 protein: CASRGPGETQYF
J gene: TRBJ2-5
V gene: TRBV6-1
clone size: NA
D gene: NA

CDR3 DNA: TGTGCCAGCAGTTATTCGAGGGATGAAGCTTTCTTT
CDR3 protein: CASSYSRDEAFF
J gene: TRBJ1-1
V gene: TRBV6-1
clone size: NA
D gene: NA

CDR3 DNA: TGTGCCAGCAATAAGCGGGAGCGGAATGAGCAGTTCTTC
CDR3 protein: CASNKRERNEQFF
J gene: TRBJ2-1
V gene: TRBV2
clone size: once
D gene: TRBD2

CDR3 DNA: TGTGCCAGCAGTGAATCGGAGGGGACAGGGAACTATGGCTACACCTTC
CDR3 protein: CASSESEGTGNYGYTF
J gene: TRBJ1-2
V gene: TRBV25-1
clone size: NA
D gene: TRBD1

CDR3 DNA: TGTGCCAGCAGCGGGAACCGGGGCAGAACATATGGCTACACCTTC
CDR3 protein: CASSGNRGRTYGYTF
J gene: TRBJ1-2
V gene: TRBV5-6
clone size: NA
D gene: NA

CDR3 DNA: TGCGCCAGCAGCTTGGGAACCACGGGGGGAGGCTCTGGGGCCAACGTCCTGACTTTC
CDR3 protein: CASSLGTTGGGSGANVLTF
J gene: TRBJ2-6
V gene: TRBV5-1
clone size: NA
D gene: TRBD2

CDR3 DNA: TGTGCCAGCAGTGAAGGTTACGGGGAAGCTTTCTTT
CDR3 protein: CASSEGYGEAFF
J gene: TRBJ1-1
V gene: TRBV6-1
clone size: NA
D gene: NA

CDR3 DNA: TGTGCCAGCAGTAGACGGAATATAGCTAACTATGGCTACACCTTC
CDR3 protein: CASSRRNIANYGYTF
J gene: TRBJ1-2
V gene: TRBV28
clone size: NA
D gene: NA

CDR3 DNA: TGTGCCAGCAGCTTAGCGATCGCAGGGGGGGCAGATACGCAGTATTTT
CDR3 protein: CASSLAIAGGADTQYF
J gene: TRBJ2-3
V gene: TRBV7-6
clone size: NA
D gene: NA

CDR3 DNA: TGTGCCAGCAGCTACCTACCAGGGGGCTCTGGAAACACCATATATTTT
CDR3 protein: CASSYLPGGSGNTIYF
J gene: TRBJ1-3
V gene: TRBV5-6
clone size: NA
D gene: TRBD1

CDR3 DNA: TGTGCCAGCAGTGAGTCACTAGCGGGCCGCTACGAGCAGTACTTC
CDR3 protein: CASSESLAGRYEQYF
J gene: TRBJ2-7
V gene: TRBV25-1
clone size: NA
D gene: TRBD2

CDR3 DNA: TGTGCCAGCAGGGCGCAGGGGGCTGTCACTGAAGCTTTCTTT
CDR3 protein: CASRAQGAVTEAFF
J gene: TRBJ1-1
V gene: TRBV25-1
clone size: NA
D gene: TRBD1

CDR3 DNA: TGTGCCAGCAGCTCTAATAGCGGGTTAGATACGCAGTATTTT
CDR3 protein: CASSSNSGLDTQYF
J gene: TRBJ2-3
V gene: TRBV11-2
clone size: NA
D gene: TRBD2

CDR3 DNA: TGTGCCAGCAGTCCGACAGGGATAAGCAATCAGCCCCAGCATTTT
CDR3 protein: CASSPTGISNQPQHF
J gene: TRBJ1-5
V gene: TRBV5-5
clone size: NA
D gene: TRBD1

CDR3 DNA: TGTGCCAGCAGCTTACTCCAGGGGAAGACAGATACGCAGTATTTT
CDR3 protein: CASSLLQGKTDTQYF
J gene: TRBJ2-3
V gene: TRBV7-8
clone size: NA
D gene: NA

CDR3 DNA: TGTGCCAGCAGCTTGGTGAGCGGGACGGCCAAAAACATTCAGTACTTC
CDR3 protein: CASSLVSGTAKNIQYF
J gene: TRBJ2-4
V gene: TRBV5-4
clone size: NA
D gene: TRBD2

CDR3 DNA: TGCGCCAGCAGTGAAGGGCATAATGAAAAACTGTTTTTT
CDR3 protein: CASSEGHNEKLFF
J gene: TRBJ1-4
V gene: TRBV10-2
clone size: once
D gene: NA

CDR3 DNA: TGCGCCAGCAGTGAGCCCCAGGGGAGCAATCAGCCCCAGCATTTT
CDR3 protein: CASSEPQGSNQPQHF
J gene: TRBJ1-5
V gene: TRBV10-2
clone size: NA
D gene: NA

CDR3 DNA: TGTGCCAGCAGTTTTGGTCGGGAGACCCAGTACTTC
CDR3 protein: CASSFGRETQYF
J gene: TRBJ2-5
V gene: TRBV28
clone size: NA
D gene: NA

CDR3 DNA: TGTGCCAGTAGTATAGTCGAGAACACTGAAGCTTTCTTT
CDR3 protein: CASSIVENTEAFF
J gene: TRBJ1-1
V gene: TRBV19
clone size: NA
D gene: NA

CDR3 DNA: TGTGCCAGCAGCTTGAGAGAAACAGATACGCAGTATTTT
CDR3 protein: CASSLRETDTQYF
J gene: TRBJ2-3
V gene: TRBV11-1
clone size: NA
D gene: NA

CDR3 DNA: TGTGCCAGCAGTGCCGGGCCCAACACAGATACGCAGTATTTT
CDR3 protein: CASSAGPNTDTQYF
J gene: TRBJ2-3
V gene: TRBV28
clone size: NA
D gene: NA

CDR3 DNA: TGTGCCAGCAGTTTAGAAAGGGTTCCTAGCTCAGATACGCAGTATTTT
CDR3 protein: CASSLERVPSSDTQYF
J gene: TRBJ2-3
V gene: TRBV27
clone size: NA
D gene: NA

CDR3 DNA: TGCGCCAGCAGCTTGGCAGGTATTGAACAGGGGGCTTTAGGTGAGCAGTTCTTC
CDR3 protein: CASSLAGIEQGALGEQFF
J gene: TRBJ2-1
V gene: TRBV5-1
clone size: NA
D gene: TRBD1

CDR3 DNA: TGTGCCAGTAGTATATTTGGACAGAAGGATGGCTACACCTTC
CDR3 protein: CASSIFGQKDGYTF
J gene: TRBJ1-2
V gene: TRBV19
clone size: once
D gene: NA

CDR3 DNA: TGTGCCAGCACCCCTAGACAGGGAGCCAACGAGCAGTACTTC
CDR3 protein: CASTPRQGANEQYF
J gene: TRBJ2-7
V gene: TRBV7-8
clone size: NA
D gene: TRBD1

CDR3 DNA: TGTGCCAGCAGCGTAGCGGGAGGGCGCGAAGATACGCAGTATTTT
CDR3 protein: CASSVAGGREDTQYF
J gene: TRBJ2-3
V gene: TRBV6-4
clone size: NA
D gene: TRBD2

CDR3 DNA: TGTGCCAGCAGCTTGCAACAGGGGGAGCTGTCTTATGGCTACACCTTC
CDR3 protein: CASSLQQGELSYGYTF
J gene: TRBJ1-2
V gene: TRBV7-3
clone size: NA
D gene: TRBD1

CDR3 DNA: TGCGCCAGCAACAATAAGACAGATAGCAATCAGCCCCAGCATTTT
CDR3 protein: CASNNKTDSNQPQHF
J gene: TRBJ1-5
V gene: TRBV5-1
clone size: once
D gene: NA

CDR3 DNA: TGTGCCAGCACGAGGGGAGAGACCCAGTACTTC
CDR3 protein: CASTRGETQYF
J gene: TRBJ2-5
V gene: TRBV28
clone size: NA
D gene: NA

CDR3 DNA: TGTGCTAGCAGCTGGGTAGGCCAAGAGACCCAGTACTTC
CDR3 protein: CASSWVGQETQYF
J gene: TRBJ2-5
V gene: TRBV7-7
clone size: NA
D gene: NA

CDR3 DNA: TGCGCCAGCAGCTTGTTAGCGGGAGGAGTCACCGGGGAGCTGTTTTTT
CDR3 protein: CASSLLAGGVTGELFF
J gene: TRBJ2-2
V gene: TRBV5-1
clone size: NA
D gene: TRBD2

CDR3 DNA: TGTGCCAGCAGCTTGGGTCAGGGTGAGGGCATTCAGTACTTC
CDR3 protein: CASSLGQGEGIQYF
J gene: TRBJ2-4
V gene: TRBV5-6
clone size: NA
D gene: NA

CDR3 DNA: TGTGCCAGCAGCTTAGGCGGGGGGACAGCGAACACCGGGGAGCTGTTTTTT
CDR3 protein: CASSLGGGTANTGELFF
J gene: TRBJ2-2
V gene: TRBV11-3
clone size: few
D gene: NA

CDR3 DNA: TGTGCCAGCAAGGTTAGCTCCTACAATGAGCAGTTCTTC
CDR3 protein: CASKVSSYNEQFF
J gene: TRBJ2-1
V gene: TRBV2
clone size: NA
D gene: NA